A selection of T cell receptor beta chains follows, all from one sample in a study of cytomegalovirus exposure and HLA in healthy donors. Some clones are missing from TCRdb's copy, which holds only in-frame ones; the method was immunoSEQ multiplex PCR. This sample has under 200,000 clones, with 65% to 90% found just once. Sequencing used PBMCs. These receptors were collected from a woman aged 25-40 years in good health and CMV-seronegative. The CDR3 runs from the conserved cysteine through the conserved F or W. D genes are given only for firm matches. The size field is filled for only some rows; it gives once, few, many or a size class.

>TRBJ2-7|NA|TRBV15|NA|14
TGTGCCACCAGCAGAGAGTACAGCTCCTACGAGCAGTACTTC
CATSREYSSYEQYF
>TRBJ2-1|NA|TRBV29-1|NA|13
TGCAGCGTTGTAACCAGACTCTACAATGAGCAGTTCTTC
CSVVTRLYNEQFF
>TRBJ1-1|NA|TRBV11-2|few|14
TGTGCCAGCAGCTTAGGAGGGATGAACACTGAAGCTTTCTTT
CASSLGGMNTEAFF
>TRBJ1-1|NA|TRBV12-1|NA|13
TGTGCCGACGAAAACCGAGGAAACACTGAAGCTTTCTTT
CADENRGNTEAFF
>TRBJ1-1|TRBD1|TRBV28|NA|14
TGTGCCAGCAGGGTGGGACAGGGGGTCACTGAAGCTTTCTTT
CASRVGQGVTEAFF
>TRBJ2-7|NA|TRBV28|NA|12
TGTGCCAGCAGTTTGGGCGATTACGAGCAGTACTTC
CASSLGDYEQYF
>TRBJ2-2|NA|TRBV5-1|NA|16
TGCGCCAGCAGCTCCCGTACCCTGCGGGAAGGCGGGGAGCTGTTTTTT
CASSSRTLREGGELFF
>TRBJ2-1|TRBD2|TRBV9|few|14
TGTGCCAGCAGCCCCCGGGAGGTAAACAATGAGCAGTTCTTC
CASSPREVNNEQFF
>TRBJ2-6|TRBD1|TRBV4-1|NA|17
TGCGCCAGCAGCTGGGACAGGGGGTCCTCTGGGGCCAACGTCCTGACTTTC
CASSWDRGSSGANVLTF
>TRBJ2-1|TRBD2|TRBV23-1|NA|16
TGCGCCAGCAAAGGGGTAGCGGGCCCCCGGGTCAATGAGCAGTTCTTC
CASKGVAGPRVNEQFF
>TRBJ2-2|TRBD1|TRBV5-4|NA|15
TGTGCCAGCAGCGGGGGACAGACGAACACCGGGGAGCTGTTTTTT
CASSGGQTNTGELFF
>TRBJ2-5|TRBD2|TRBV7-8|NA|15
TGTGCCAGCAGCCTTTATGCTCGGGGGGAAGAGACCCAGTACTTC
CASSLYARGEETQYF
>TRBJ1-2|NA|TRBV21-1|NA|12
TGTGCCAGCAGCAAACGACTGTCTGGCTACACCTTC
CASSKRLSGYTF
>TRBJ1-1|NA|TRBV18|NA|16
TGTGCCAGCTCACCAATTATCCCAGGAACGAACACTGAAGCTTTCTTT
CASSPIIPGTNTEAFF
>TRBJ2-5|TRBD2|TRBV5-1|NA|15
TGCGCCAGCAGCTCTATACTAGCGGTGGAAGAGACCCAGTACTTC
CASSSILAVEETQYF
>TRBJ2-1|TRBD1|TRBV19|NA|15
TGTGCCAGTAGTCTACCGACAGGGAGACAGGGTGAGCAGTTCTTC
CASSLPTGRQGEQFF
>TRBJ1-3|NA|TRBV28|NA|15
TGTGCCAGCAGTAGGTCCTGGGCTTCTGGAAACACCATATATTTT
CASSRSWASGNTIYF
>TRBJ1-4|NA|TRBV6-1|NA|11
TGTGCCAGCAGATCGAATGAAAAACTGTTTTTT
CASRSNEKLFF
>TRBJ1-3|NA|TRBV5-1|NA|16
TGCGCCAGCAGCTGGGCGGTGGGGGGCTCTGGAAACACCATATATTTT
CASSWAVGGSGNTIYF
>TRBJ2-5|TRBD1|TRBV5-1|NA|14
TGCGCCAGCAGCGTGGGACAGGGTCAAGAGACCCAGTACTTC
CASSVGQGQETQYF
>TRBJ2-7|TRBD2|TRBV5-4|NA|14
TGTGCCAGCAGCTCGGGACTAGCGGGACACGAGCAGTACTTC
CASSSGLAGHEQYF
>TRBJ1-1|NA|TRBV9|NA|13
TGTGCCAGCAGCGCGCGCATTGACATGGAAGCTTTCTTT
CASSARIDMEAFF
>TRBJ1-2|TRBD1|TRBV5-1|NA|16
TGCGCCAGCAGCGCCGACAGGGGTTTAAGTGGCTATGGCTACACCTTC
CASSADRGLSGYGYTF
>TRBJ1-2|NA|TRBV15|NA|13
TGTGCCACCAGCAGAGAAGACAGGCTTGGCTACACCTTC
CATSREDRLGYTF
>TRBJ2-2|NA|TRBV7-2|NA|15
TGTGCCAGCAGCTTATCTGGACTTCTCACCGGGGAGCTGTTTTTT
CASSLSGLLTGELFF
>TRBJ1-2|NA|TRBV7-8|NA|13
TGTGCCAGCAGCCAACTCCGGGATGGAGGCTACACCTTC
CASSQLRDGGYTF
>TRBJ2-5|NA|TRBV5-1|NA|14
TGCGCCAGCAGCTTGGTGGACTTCCAAGAGACCCAGTACTTC
CASSLVDFQETQYF
>TRBJ2-2|NA|TRBV29-1|NA|13
TGCAGCGTCGCCCCGGAGATGACCGGGGAGCTGTTTTTT
CSVAPEMTGELFF
>TRBJ2-3|NA|TRBV29-1|NA|13
TGCAGCTGGGAAGGGGGAATTTCGGATACGCAGTATTTT
CSWEGGISDTQYF
>TRBJ1-3|TRBD1|TRBV19|NA|16
TGTGCCAGTAGTCCAACCGGGACAGGGGCTGGAAACACCATATATTTT
CASSPTGTGAGNTIYF
>TRBJ2-6|TRBD1|TRBV13|NA|18
TGTGCCAGCAGCCCGCGACAGGGAAGGGTAGCTGGGGCCAACGTCCTGACTTTC
CASSPRQGRVAGANVLTF
>TRBJ2-7|TRBD1|TRBV2|NA|14
TGTGCCAGCACCGGGACAGGGGCTACCTACGAGCAGTACTTC
CASTGTGATYEQYF
>TRBJ1-5|NA|TRBV19|once|13
TGTGCCAGTAGTATGTCCAGGGAACGGCCCCAGCATTTT
CASSMSRERPQHF
>TRBJ2-4|NA|TRBV29-1|once|14
TGCAGCGCCTTGACTGAAATAGCCAAAAACATTCAGTACTTC
CSALTEIAKNIQYF
>TRBJ1-2|NA|TRBV13|once|15
TGTGCCAGCAGCTTAGCCTCGGACATTACCCATGGCTACACCTTC
CASSLASDITHGYTF
>TRBJ1-1|NA|TRBV11-2|NA|15
TGTGCCAGCAGCTTTAACGGCTGGCAGGGGAGTGAAGCTTTCTTT
CASSFNGWQGSEAFF
>TRBJ1-6|TRBD1|TRBV27|NA|15
TGTGCCAGCGCCTTGGTGGGACAGCTGAATTCACCCCTCCACTTT
CASALVGQLNSPLHF
>TRBJ2-5|NA|TRBV29-1|NA|13
TGCAGCGTTGCGGGGCTAGCGAAGGAGACCCAGTACTTC
CSVAGLAKETQYF
>TRBJ1-2|NA|TRBV19|once|15
TGTGCCAGTAGTCTCCCGGGGAAGGCCTCGGATGGCTACACCTTC
CASSLPGKASDGYTF
>TRBJ2-3|NA|TRBV7-8|once|12
TGTGCCAGCAGCGTACGGGACTCCCTTGAGTATTTT
CASSVRDSLEYF
>TRBJ1-1|TRBD1|TRBV18|NA|13
TGTGCCAGCTTACAGGGGATGAACACTGAAGCTTTCTTT
CASLQGMNTEAFF
>TRBJ2-2|NA|TRBV6-5|once|15
TGTGCCAGCAGTTACCAAGGGGGGGACACCGGGGAGCTGTTTTTT
CASSYQGGDTGELFF
>TRBJ2-5|TRBD2|TRBV11-2|NA|16
TGTGCCAGCAGCCCCCGACTAGCGGGAGGGCAAGAGACCCAGTACTTC
CASSPRLAGGQETQYF
>TRBJ1-1|NA|TRBV18|few|16
TGTGCCAGCTCACCGTACCCGAACAGGGTTAGGGCTGAAGCTTTCTTT
CASSPYPNRVRAEAFF
>TRBJ2-1|TRBD2|TRBV11-2|NA|15
TGTGCCAGCAACGTGGGACTAGCGGGATACAATGAGCAGTTCTTC
CASNVGLAGYNEQFF
>TRBJ1-5|TRBD1|TRBV19|few|13
TGTGCCAGTAGTACGGACAGGGGGACGGCCCAGCATTTT
CASSTDRGTAQHF
>TRBJ2-7|TRBD2|TRBV18|NA|17
TGTGCCAGCTCACCACGGTCGACGAGCGGGGTCCTCAGAGAGCAGTACTTC
CASSPRSTSGVLREQYF
>TRBJ2-2|NA|TRBV5-1|NA|15
TGCGCCAGCAGCTTGGGGGGGCCGGGCACCGGGGAGCTGTTTTTT
CASSLGGPGTGELFF